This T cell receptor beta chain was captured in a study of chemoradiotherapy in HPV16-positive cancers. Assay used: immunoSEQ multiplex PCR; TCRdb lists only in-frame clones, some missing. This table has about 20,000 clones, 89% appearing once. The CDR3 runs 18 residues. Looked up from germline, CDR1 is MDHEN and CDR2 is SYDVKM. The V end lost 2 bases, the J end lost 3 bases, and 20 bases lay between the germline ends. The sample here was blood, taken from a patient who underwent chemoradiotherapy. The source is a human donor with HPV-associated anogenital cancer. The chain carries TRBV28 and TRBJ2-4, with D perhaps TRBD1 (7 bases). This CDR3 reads CASSLNPTGPGGKNIQYF. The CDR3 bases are TGTGCCAGCAGTTTAAACCCGACAGGGCCCGGGGGCAAAAACATTCAGTACTTC.